Sequencing of this T cell receptor (beta chain) was carried out in a study of identical twins. A template switching step contributed a universal primer site, while unique molecular identifiers were present in the cDNA. TCRdb re-called the 5' RACE reads through MiXCR, storing one row per CDR3 protein. The sample lists about 470,000 distinct CDR3 sequences; 24% were seen once. This clonotype was detected ten times or more. What it binds is unknown. General study points: Conclusions leaned on cross-sectional statistical analysis and did not track the same donors over time. Out-of-frame beta chain sequences displayed weaker excess sharing between twins.

The V gene lost 3 bases and the J gene lost 7 bases, with 9 bases spanning the gap. CDR1 and CDR2 (germline): SQVTM, ANQGSEA. The CDR3 spans 11 residues. These records were also assigned to another study, of T cells expressing NK-cell markers.

The clonotype comes from a woman in her late teens or twenties in good health. The chain carries TRBV29-1 and TRBJ1-2; the D gene is possibly TRBD1 (5 bases). The sample consisted of CD4+ T cells sorted from blood. The CDR3 sequence is CSVDPGSGYTF. CDR3 coding DNA: TGCAGCGTTGACCCAGGGTCTGGCTACACCTTC.